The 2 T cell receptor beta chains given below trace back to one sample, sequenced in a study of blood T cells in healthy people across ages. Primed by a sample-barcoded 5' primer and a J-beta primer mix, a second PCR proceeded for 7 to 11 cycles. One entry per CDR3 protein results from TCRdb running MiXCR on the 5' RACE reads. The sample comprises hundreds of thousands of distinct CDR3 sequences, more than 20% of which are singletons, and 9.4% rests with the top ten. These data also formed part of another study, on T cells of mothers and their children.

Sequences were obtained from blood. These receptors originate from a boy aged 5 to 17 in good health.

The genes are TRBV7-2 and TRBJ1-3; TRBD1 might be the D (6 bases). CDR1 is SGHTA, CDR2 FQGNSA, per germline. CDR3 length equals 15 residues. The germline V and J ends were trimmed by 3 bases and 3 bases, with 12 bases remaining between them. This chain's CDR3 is CASSFLPDSGNTIYF. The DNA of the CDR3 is TGTGCCAGCAGCTTCCTCCCGGACAGTGGAAACACCATATATTTT. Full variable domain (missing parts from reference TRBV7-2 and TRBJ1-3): GAGVSQSPSNKVTEKGKDVELRCDPISGHTALYWYRQSLGQGLEFLIYFQGNSAPDKSGLPSDRFSAERTGGSVSTLTIQRTQQEDSAVYLCASSFLPDSGNTIYFGEGSWLTVV.

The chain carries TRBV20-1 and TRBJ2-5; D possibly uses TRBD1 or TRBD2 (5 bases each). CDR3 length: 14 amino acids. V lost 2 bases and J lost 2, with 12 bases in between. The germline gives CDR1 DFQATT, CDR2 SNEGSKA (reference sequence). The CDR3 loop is CSARPGRLQETQYF. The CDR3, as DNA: TGCAGTGCTAGACCGGGACGGTTACAAGAGACCCAGTACTTC.